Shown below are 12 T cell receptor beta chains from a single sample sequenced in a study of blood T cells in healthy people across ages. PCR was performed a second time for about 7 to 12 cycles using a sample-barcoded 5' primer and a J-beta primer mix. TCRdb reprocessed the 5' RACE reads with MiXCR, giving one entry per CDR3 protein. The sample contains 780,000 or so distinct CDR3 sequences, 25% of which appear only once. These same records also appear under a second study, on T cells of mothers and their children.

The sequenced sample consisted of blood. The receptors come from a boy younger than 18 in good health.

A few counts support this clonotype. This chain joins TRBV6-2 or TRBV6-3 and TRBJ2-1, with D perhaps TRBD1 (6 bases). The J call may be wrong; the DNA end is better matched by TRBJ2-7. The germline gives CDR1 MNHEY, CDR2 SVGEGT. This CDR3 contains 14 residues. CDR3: CASTTDSSPREQYF. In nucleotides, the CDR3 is TGTGCCAGCACTACGGACAGTTCTCCCCGCGAGCAGTACTTC.

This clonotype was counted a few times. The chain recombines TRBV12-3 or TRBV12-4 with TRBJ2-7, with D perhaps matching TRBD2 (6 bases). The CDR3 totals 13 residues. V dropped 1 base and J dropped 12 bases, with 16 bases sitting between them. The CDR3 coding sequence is TGTGCCAGCAGTTTAGGATACGCTAGCGTGGCGTACTTC. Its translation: CASSLGYASVAYF.

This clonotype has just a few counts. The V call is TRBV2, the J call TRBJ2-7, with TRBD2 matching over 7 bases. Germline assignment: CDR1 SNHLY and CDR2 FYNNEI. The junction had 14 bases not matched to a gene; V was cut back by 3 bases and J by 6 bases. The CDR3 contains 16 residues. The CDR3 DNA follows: TGTGCCAGCAGTGATCCCCTGTGGGCGGGAGAGGGCGAGCAGTACTTC. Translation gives CASSDPLWAGEGEQYF. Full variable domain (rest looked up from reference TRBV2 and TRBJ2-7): EPEVTQTPSHQVTQMGQEVILRCVPISNHLYFYWYRQILGQKVEFLVSFYNNEISEKSEIFDDQFSVERPDGSNFTLKIRSTKLEDSAMYFCASSDPLWAGEGEQYFGPGTRLTVT.

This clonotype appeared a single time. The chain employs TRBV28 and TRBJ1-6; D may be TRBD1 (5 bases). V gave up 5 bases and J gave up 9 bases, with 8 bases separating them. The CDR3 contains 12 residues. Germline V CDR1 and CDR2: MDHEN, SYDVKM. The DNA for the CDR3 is TGTGCCAGCAGTCCCGGGGGTTCACCCCTCCACTTT. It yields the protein CASSPGGSPLHF.

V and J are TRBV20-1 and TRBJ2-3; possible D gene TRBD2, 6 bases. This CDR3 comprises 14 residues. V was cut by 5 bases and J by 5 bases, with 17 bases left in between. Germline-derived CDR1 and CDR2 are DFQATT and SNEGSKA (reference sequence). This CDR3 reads CSARGMDKRDTQYF. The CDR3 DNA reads TGCAGTGCTCGGGGGATGGATAAGAGAGATACGCAGTATTTT.

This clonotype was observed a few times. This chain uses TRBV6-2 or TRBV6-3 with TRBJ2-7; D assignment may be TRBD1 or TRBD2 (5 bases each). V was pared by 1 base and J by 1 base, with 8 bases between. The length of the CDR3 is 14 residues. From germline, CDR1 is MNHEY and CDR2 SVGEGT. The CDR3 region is CASSYLGDSYEQYF. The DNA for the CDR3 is TGTGCCAGCAGTTACTTGGGGGATTCCTACGAGCAGTACTTC.

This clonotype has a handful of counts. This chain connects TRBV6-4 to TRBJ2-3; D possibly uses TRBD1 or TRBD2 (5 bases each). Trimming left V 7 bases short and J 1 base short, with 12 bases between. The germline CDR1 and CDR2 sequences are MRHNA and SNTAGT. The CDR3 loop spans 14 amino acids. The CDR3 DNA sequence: TGTGCCAGCAAGGCCGGGGCGGGCACAGATACGCAGTATTTT. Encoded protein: CASKAGAGTDTQYF.

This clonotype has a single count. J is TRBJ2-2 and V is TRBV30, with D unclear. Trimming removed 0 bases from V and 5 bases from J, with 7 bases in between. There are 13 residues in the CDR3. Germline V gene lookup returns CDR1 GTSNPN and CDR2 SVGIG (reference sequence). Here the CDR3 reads CAWSVSETGELFF. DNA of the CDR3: TGTGCCTGGAGTGTAAGCGAAACCGGGGAGCTGTTTTTT.

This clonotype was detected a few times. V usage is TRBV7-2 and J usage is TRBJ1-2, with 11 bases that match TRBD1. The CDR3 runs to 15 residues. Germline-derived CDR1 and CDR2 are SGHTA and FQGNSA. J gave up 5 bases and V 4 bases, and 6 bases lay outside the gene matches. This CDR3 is CASSSSGTGGYGYTF. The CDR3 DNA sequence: TGTGCCAGCAGCTCGTCCGGGACAGGGGGTTATGGCTACACCTTC.

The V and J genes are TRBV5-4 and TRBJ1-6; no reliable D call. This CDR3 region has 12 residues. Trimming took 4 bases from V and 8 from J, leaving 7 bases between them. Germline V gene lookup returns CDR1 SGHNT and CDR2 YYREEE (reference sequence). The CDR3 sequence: CASSKEDSPLHF. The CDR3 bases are TGTGCCAGCAGCAAGGAAGATTCACCCCTCCACTTT.

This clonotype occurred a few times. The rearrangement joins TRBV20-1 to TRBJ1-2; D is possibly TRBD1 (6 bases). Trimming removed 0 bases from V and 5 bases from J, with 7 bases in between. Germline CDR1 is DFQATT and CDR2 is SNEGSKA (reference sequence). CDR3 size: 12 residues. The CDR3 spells CSAREGAYGYTF. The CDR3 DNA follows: TGCAGTGCTAGAGAGGGGGCATATGGCTACACCTTC.

In nucleotides, the CDR3 is TGCAGTGCTAGGGTCCGGGCTTCCGAGCAGTACTTC. As protein: CSARVRASEQYF. The chain combines TRBV20-1 with TRBJ2-5; no definite D call. The DNA end lines up better with TRBJ2-7; the J call may be wrong. The CDR3 consists of 12 residues. Germline values: CDR1 DFQATT, CDR2 SNEGSKA (reference sequence).